The subject of this entry is one TCR beta chain. Its antigen is as yet unknown. This entry comes from a study of tumor-infiltrating lymphocytes in primary liver carcinoma. Notes on the study in general: Tumor-adjacent and tumor-blood pairs showed less overlap than tumor region pairs.

The authors took blood RNA from unsorted whole blood and also extracted germline DNA. The CDR3 is 19 residues long. J gave up 6 bases and V 6 bases, and 18 bases lay outside the gene matches. Production of TCR beta cDNA used around 0.45 ug total RNA together with a constant-region primer. Three nested multiplex PCR rounds, a slightly modified ARM-PCR method, built the TCR beta libraries. The first two PCR rounds used TRBV1-TRBV30 forward primers with a C-beta reverse primer, 9 to 10 cycles each. TCRdb redid the calling of the multiplex PCR reads with MiXCR, one entry per CDR3 protein. Of 300,000 to 400,000 distinct CDR3 sequences in the sample, around three fifths were seen once.

The chain uses TRBV12-3 or TRBV12-4 and TRBJ2-7; 15 bases are shared with TRBD2. Sequenced material: peripheral blood. This TCR derives from a man aged 35 to 55 with primary liver carcinoma and hepatitis B virus infection. The CDR3, as DNA: TGTGCCAGCAGCCGGAACCCACCGGGACTAGCGGGAGGAATGGTCGAGCAGTACTTC. Its protein product is CASSRNPPGLAGGMVEQYF.